The following is a T cell receptor (beta chain) sequence with its context. Its antigen is undetermined. The sample belongs to a study of cytomegalovirus exposure and HLA in healthy donors. Overall study: Early released data comprised around 80 million unique TCRs from HLA-typed donors.

Study-level points and caveats: It was confirmed in vitro that a few of the CMV-associated chains were specific for CMV antigens.

PCR employed 60 Vbeta and 13 Jbeta primers. Repertoires were generated with immunoSEQ multiplex PCR, while TCRdb's copy carries only in-frame clones and drops some. The table records approximately 120,000 clones, around 72% of them present only once. Germline CDR1 and CDR2: SNHLY and FYNNEI. After removal of 5 bases from V and 5 bases from J, the junction contained 9 bases not matched to a gene. The CDR3 contains 14 residues. Sequencing was done on a sample of PBMCs. This TCR derives from a man in his thirties or forties in good health and CMV-seronegative. The J gene is TRBJ2-7, the V gene TRBV2; TRBD1 matches 7 bases. DNA of the CDR3: TGTGCCAGCAGTCGTGTAGGGGGCGCCCACGAGCAGTACTTC. Translated: CASSRVGGAHEQYF. Looking up the rest from reference TRBV2 and TRBJ2-7 gives the full variable domain: EPEVTQTPSHQVTQMGQEVILRCVPISNHLYFYWYRQILGQKVEFLVSFYNNEISEKSEIFDDQFSVERPDGSNFTLKIRSTKLEDSAMYFCASSRVGGAHEQYFGPGTRLTVT.